The table lists the clone carrying this T cell receptor beta chain with a few counts. This sample is drawn from a study of blood T cells in healthy people across ages. The second PCR ran about 6 to 12 cycles with a sample-barcoded 5' primer and J-beta primers. TCRdb called the 5' RACE reads again in MiXCR, with one record for every CDR3 protein. The sample lists some 940,000 distinct CDR3 sequences; 29% were seen once. The draw of peripheral blood yielded about 9.4 milliliters from each donor. Every sample had a minimum of 7 million PBMCs isolated. The V end lost 4 bases, the J end lost 1 base, and 10 bases lay between the germline ends. This CDR3 spans 13 amino acids. CDR1 and CDR2 from the germline V gene are SQVTM and ANQGSEA. The same specimen was also included in a second study, on T cells of mothers and their children.

Material for sequencing was blood. The chain carries TRBV29-1 and TRBJ1-1, with D hard to call. This clonotype originated in a woman aged 40 to 50 in good health. CDR3 protein: CSVAAQTNTEAFF. CDR3 nucleotides: TGCAGCGTTGCCGCACAGACGAACACTGAAGCTTTCTTT.